The T cell receptor (beta chain) under discussion was sequenced for a study of T cells after yellow fever vaccination. This clonotype was recorded at least ten times. TCRdb re-called the 5' RACE reads with MiXCR, one entry per CDR3 protein. The sample lists fewer than 400,000 distinct CDR3 sequences, 9.5% to 12% occurring once. Per the germline V gene, CDR1 is SEHNR and CDR2 is FQNEAQ (reference sequence). This CDR3 is 12 amino acids long. The V end was cut by 1 base, the J end by 5 bases, with 3 bases between. Sequenced here: CD4+ T cells sorted from PBMCs, sampled 45 days after the yellow fever booster vaccination. The J gene is TRBJ2-1, the V gene TRBV7-9; D uncertain. The clonotype was recovered from a young man who received the YFV17D yellow fever vaccine. CDR3 sequence reads: CASSLDNNEQFF. Written as DNA, the CDR3 is TGTGCCAGCAGCTTAGACAACAATGAGCAGTTCTTC.